This T cell receptor (beta chain) was obtained from a study of blood T cell repertoires in COVID-19. This clone was observed a handful of times. Per the original methods: Nucleated cell counts were estimated from reference gene primer amplification. The method was immunoSEQ multiplex PCR; TCRdb's version includes in-frame clones alone and lacks a portion of them. That table supplies the V and J calls and clone size; D and trimming were determined from the DNA. The table records 250,000 to 300,000 clones, more than 75% of them present only once. The J segment lost 4 bases and the V segment lost 4 bases, leaving 7 bases of the junction unmatched. The CDR3 has 17 amino acids. CDR1 and CDR2 from the germline V gene are MRHNA and SNTAGT. It was during active infection that Seattle patients were enrolled and then longitudinally followed.

Sample: peripheral blood. This chain uses TRBV6-4 with TRBJ2-3; 14 bases are a match to TRBD2. The TCR comes from a woman aged 55-75 years with COVID-19, enrolled during active disease. DNA of the CDR3: TGTGCCAGCAGTGCCCGGGGACTAGCGGGAGTTGCAGATACGCAGTATTTT. It translates to CASSARGLAGVADTQYF.